Below, one T cell receptor (beta chain) is given with its context. Antigen specificity is unknown. As for time point: persistent/refractory GD, antithyroid drugs over 5 years with positive TRAb. TCR sequences were obtained from RNA taken from PBMCs. V lost 4 bases and J lost 8, with 15 bases in between. This CDR3 contains 13 residues. Germline values: CDR1 SGHDT, CDR2 YYEEEE. The data were obtained in a study of regulatory T cells in long-lasting Graves disease. Findings and limits, study-wide: Because few samples were included, accuracy may have been lower.

Library construction for TCR beta used iRepertoire HTBI primers and Arm-PCR of CDR3 regions. MiXCR, run by TCRdb on the multiplex PCR reads, gives a single entry per CDR3 protein. Seen here are around 450,000 distinct CDR3 sequences, about 22% observed once, and the top ten hold 7% to 9%. The sample was peripheral blood mononuclear cells (PBMCs), taken when the disease was refractory, from a patient treated with antithyroid drugs. The chain links TRBV5-6 to TRBJ1-2; no firm D call. This TCR derives from a female donor with Graves disease. The CDR3 DNA sequence: TGTGCCAGCAGCGAAGGGCGGGTGAACGGCTACACCTTC. This codes for CASSEGRVNGYTF.